The sequence of this T cell receptor (beta chain) was determined in a study of T cells in Graves' hyperthyroidism and ophthalmopathy (dated by TCRdb to the late 2010s). General notes on the study: Peripheral blood samples were taken at the time of initial diagnosis, prior to any treatment. TCR V-J signatures able to tell the groups apart were searched for in a discovery cohort of 90 to 100 patients, of whom more than 40 had Graves' ophthalmopathy and 57 had stable Graves' hyperthyroidism. An independent validation cohort of fewer than 20 hyperthyroidism patients and approximately 16 patients who later progressed to ophthalmopathy tested prospective prediction of ophthalmopathy. The 100 discovery patients were divided at random into training and test sets in a 7:3 ratio. In addition, the study compared T-cell repertoires in thyroid tissue and in blood from over 5 Graves' hyperthyroidism patients. Once sampling was done, hyperthyroidism patients were given methimazole at a starting dose of 30 mg daily, whereas ophthalmopathy patients were given high-dose intravenous methylprednisolone. According to the paper, TCR Vbeta CDR3 sequencing was carried out on roughly 130 peripheral blood samples, which came from some 41 ophthalmopathy, around 75 hyperthyroidism and about 17 progressor patients. Findings and caveats that apply to the study as a whole: In validation, the model predicted progression to ophthalmopathy a median of roughly six months before onset, with about 64% sensitivity and nearly 75% specificity. No statistical method was used to set the sample size in advance, and investigators knew the group allocation. Ophthalmopathy was separated from stable hyperthyroidism by a 13 V-J signature model, with over 85% sensitivity and roughly 81% specificity obtained in cross-validation and 80%/75% obtained in testing. Most expanded thyroid clonotypes (frequency above 0.001) were also detected in blood, a finding suggesting that blood repertoires may reflect thyroid immune responses.

The TCR beta CDR3 regions were amplified from the RNA transcripts. The TCR CDR3 was subjected to a first round of RT-PCR using the HTBI primer set and the Qiagen OneStep RT-PCR kit. Libraries were constructed in a second round of multiplex PCR, after which size selection and purification were carried out. The libraries were sequenced on an Illumina HiSeq2000 using paired-end 100 bp reads. From the authors' description of their analysis: Raw data were processed with SOAPnuke, discarding reads with adapters, uncalled bases, mean Phred below 15, or no exact constant-primer or identifier match. COPE v1.2.5 was used to merge the high-quality paired reads, and each unique nucleotide sequence was defined as a clonotype. MiTCR v1.1 was used to align clonotypes to the IMGT TRBV, TRBD and TRBJ reference segments. Analysis was restricted to V-J combinations with a frequency above 0.0001, which covered about 99% of repertoires. The TCS score was defined as F50 (clonal expansion) divided by E x V (chaos), with BLOSUM62-based TCRdist calculated between CDR3 peptides within each V-J. Welch's t-statistics and random forest reduced 500 to 550 V-J features to under 15, which were used in a naive Bayes classifier (R e1071). The raw public data were reprocessed by TCRdb itself: fastp quality trimming at Q25, MiXCR clonotype calling, in-frame beta chains only. Each record represents a unique CDR3 protein, reported with the most common genes and DNA among its rows. These V and J calls rely on TCRdb rather than the paper's analysis. The sample table holds approximately 300,000 distinct CDR3 sequences, of which about 18% were seen once. About 50% of the sample is in the top ten clones.

This clonotype was observed at least ten times. Its antigen is not yet known. Base qualities are not provided; no much larger clone lies one nucleotide away. V loses 6 bases, J loses 4 bases, and the germline ends lie 10 bases apart. The CDR3 covers 13 residues, taking in both the cysteine and the phenylalanine. Solely the CDR3 DNA is kept, with 39 bases framed from the first base. Ophthalmopathy patients had moderately to severely active disease, Clinical Activity Score of at least 3, NOSPECS grade of at least 4, and duration under 3 months. The study excluded patients with uncontrolled infections, other autoimmune diseases, pregnancy or lactation. Diagnoses relied on clinical symptoms, serum thyroxine and TRAb, thyroid ultrasound and orbital computed tomography. PBMCs were isolated from more than 9 ml of fresh peripheral blood by Ficoll-Paque density gradient centrifugation. Total RNA was extracted with Trizol reagent, and quality was checked on an Agilent 2100 Bioanalyzer.

This sequence uses TRBV12-3 or TRBV12-4 and TRBJ1-5; perhaps TRBD1 is the D gene, with 5 bases matching. This receptor was obtained from a woman aged 55-70 years with Graves' ophthalmopathy. Sequencing was done on a sample of blood. The CDR3 region has the sequence CASRRDGNQPQHF. The base sequence is TGTGCCAGCAGACGGGACGGTAATCAGCCCCAGCATTTT.